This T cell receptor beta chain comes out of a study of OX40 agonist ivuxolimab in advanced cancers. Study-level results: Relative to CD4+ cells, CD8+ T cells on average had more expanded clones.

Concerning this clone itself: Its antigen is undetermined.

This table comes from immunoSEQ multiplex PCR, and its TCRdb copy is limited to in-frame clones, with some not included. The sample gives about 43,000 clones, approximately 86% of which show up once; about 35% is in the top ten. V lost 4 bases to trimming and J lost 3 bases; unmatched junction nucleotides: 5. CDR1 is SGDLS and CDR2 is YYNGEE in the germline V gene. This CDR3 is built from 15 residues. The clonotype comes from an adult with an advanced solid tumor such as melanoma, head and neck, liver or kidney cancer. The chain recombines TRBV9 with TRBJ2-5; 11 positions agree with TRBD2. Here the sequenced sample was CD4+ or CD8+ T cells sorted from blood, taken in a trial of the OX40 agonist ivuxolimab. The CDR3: CASSPGTSGKETQYF. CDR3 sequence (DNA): TGTGCCAGCAGCCCAGGGACTAGCGGAAAAGAGACCCAGTACTTC.